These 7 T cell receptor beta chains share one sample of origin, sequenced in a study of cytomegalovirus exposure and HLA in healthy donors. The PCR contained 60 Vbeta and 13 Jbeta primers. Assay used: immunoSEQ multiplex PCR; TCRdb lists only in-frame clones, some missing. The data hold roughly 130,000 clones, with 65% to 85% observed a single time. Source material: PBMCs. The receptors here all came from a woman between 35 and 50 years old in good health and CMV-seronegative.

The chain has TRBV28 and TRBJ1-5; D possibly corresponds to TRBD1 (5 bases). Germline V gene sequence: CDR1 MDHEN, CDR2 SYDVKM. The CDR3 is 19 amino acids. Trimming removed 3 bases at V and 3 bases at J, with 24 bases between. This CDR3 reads CASSFFHEISSGINQPQHF. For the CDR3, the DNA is TGTGCCAGCAGTTTTTTTCATGAAATCAGTTCAGGGATCAATCAGCCCCAGCATTTT.

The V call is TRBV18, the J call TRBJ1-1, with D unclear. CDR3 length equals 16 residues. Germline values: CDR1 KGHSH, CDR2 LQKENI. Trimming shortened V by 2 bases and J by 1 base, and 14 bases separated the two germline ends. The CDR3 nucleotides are TGTGCCAGCTCACCAGCGGCCGAACTAAAGAACACTGAAGCTTTCTTT. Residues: CASSPAAELKNTEAFF.

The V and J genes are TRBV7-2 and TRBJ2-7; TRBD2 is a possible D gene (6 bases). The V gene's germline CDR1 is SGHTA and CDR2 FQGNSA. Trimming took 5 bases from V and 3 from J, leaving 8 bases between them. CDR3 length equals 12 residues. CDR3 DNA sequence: TGTGCCAGCAGCCGGGACTTCTACGAGCAGTACTTC. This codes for CASSRDFYEQYF.

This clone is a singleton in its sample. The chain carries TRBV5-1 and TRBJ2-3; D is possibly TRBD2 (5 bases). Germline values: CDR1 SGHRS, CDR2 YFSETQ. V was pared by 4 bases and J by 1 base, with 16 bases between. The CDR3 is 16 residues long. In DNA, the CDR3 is TGCGCCAGCAGCCTTCCGGGCGGGTCGGGCACAGATACGCAGTATTTT. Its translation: CASSLPGGSGTDTQYF.

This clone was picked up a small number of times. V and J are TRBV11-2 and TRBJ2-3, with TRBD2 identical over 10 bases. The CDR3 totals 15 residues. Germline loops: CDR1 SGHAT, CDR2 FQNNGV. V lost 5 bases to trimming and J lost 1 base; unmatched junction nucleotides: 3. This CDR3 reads CASSKAGGGTDTQYF. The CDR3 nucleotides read TGTGCCAGCAGCAAAGCGGGAGGGGGCACAGATACGCAGTATTTT. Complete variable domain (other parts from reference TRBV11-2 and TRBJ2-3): EAGVAQSPRYKIIEKRQSVAFWCNPISGHATLYWYQQILGQGPKLLIQFQNNGVVDDSQLPKDRFSAERLKGVDSTLKIQPAKLEDSAVYLCASSKAGGGTDTQYFGPGTRLTVL.

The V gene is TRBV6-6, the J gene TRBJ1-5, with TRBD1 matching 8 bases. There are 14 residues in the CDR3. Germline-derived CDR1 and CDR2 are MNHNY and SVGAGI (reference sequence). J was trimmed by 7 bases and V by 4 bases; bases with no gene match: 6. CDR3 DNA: TGTGCCAGCAGTTCCCGACAGGGGAGCCAGCCCCAGCATTTT. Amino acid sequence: CASSSRQGSQPQHF.

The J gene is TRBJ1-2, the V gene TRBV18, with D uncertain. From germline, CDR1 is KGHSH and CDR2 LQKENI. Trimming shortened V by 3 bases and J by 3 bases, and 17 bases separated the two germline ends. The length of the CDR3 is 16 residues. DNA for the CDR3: TGTGCCAGCTCACCCCAACTAGGGCCCGGGGACTATGGCTACACCTTC. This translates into CASSPQLGPGDYGYTF.